Reported below is one T cell receptor (beta chain). Per the original data handling: Using reference gene primer amplification, nucleated cell counts were estimated. Profiled with immunoSEQ multiplex PCR; TCRdb holds only in-frame clones, not every one. Clone size and the V and J calls come from that table; the DNA yielded D and trimming. The table has about 190,000 clones, 80% to 90% seen once. This sample was taken from a study of blood T cell repertoires in COVID-19. The specimen sequenced was peripheral blood. This TCR was sampled from a man aged 45-65 years with active or convalescent COVID-19.

DNA of the CDR3: TGTGCCAGCAGCCCGAGACAGGGGTGGGGCTACACCTTC. This translates into CASSPRQGWGYTF. This chain links TRBV11-2 with TRBJ1-2; the match to TRBD1 covers 8 bases. V lost 5 bases, J lost 8 bases, and 7 bases stayed unmatched. CDR3 length: 13 amino acids. Per the germline V gene, CDR1 is SGHAT and CDR2 is FQNNGV.